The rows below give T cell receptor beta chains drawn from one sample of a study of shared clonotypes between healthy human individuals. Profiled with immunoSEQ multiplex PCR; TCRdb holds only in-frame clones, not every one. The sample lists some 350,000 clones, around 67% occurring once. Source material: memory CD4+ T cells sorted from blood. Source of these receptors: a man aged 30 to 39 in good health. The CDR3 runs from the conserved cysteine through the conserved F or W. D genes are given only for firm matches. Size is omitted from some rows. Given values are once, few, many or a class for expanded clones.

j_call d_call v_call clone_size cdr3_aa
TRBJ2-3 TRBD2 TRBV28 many CASSWIFRSGGPPDTQYF
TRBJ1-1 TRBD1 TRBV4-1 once CASSQVGQGAEAFF
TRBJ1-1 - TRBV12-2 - CASRARQGPEYTEAFF
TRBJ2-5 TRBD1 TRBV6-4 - CASSEYRQGRMQETQYF
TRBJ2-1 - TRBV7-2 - CASSLGYYNEQFF
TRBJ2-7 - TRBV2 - CASSDWSSYEQYF
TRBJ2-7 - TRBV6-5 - CASRNPISYEQYF
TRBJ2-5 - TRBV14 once CASSRGETQYF
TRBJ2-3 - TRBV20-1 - CSALLADTQYF
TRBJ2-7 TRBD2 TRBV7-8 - CASSLDLAGAYEQYF
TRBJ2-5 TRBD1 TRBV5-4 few CASSDGTGGETQYF
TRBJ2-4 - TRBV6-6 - CASTPKQVLYF
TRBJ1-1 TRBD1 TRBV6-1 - CASKQGISAEAFF
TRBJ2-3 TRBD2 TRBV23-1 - CASSRTRGLVSTDTQYF
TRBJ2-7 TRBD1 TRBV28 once CASSDRAYEQYF
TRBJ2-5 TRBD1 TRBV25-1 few CASSEQGVQETQYF
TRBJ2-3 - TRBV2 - CASSLSRDTQYF
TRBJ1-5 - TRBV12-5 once CASSTGQLNQPQHF
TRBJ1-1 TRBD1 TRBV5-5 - CASSGRAQGAQAFF
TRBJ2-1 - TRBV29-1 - CSVGRFGSSYNEQFF
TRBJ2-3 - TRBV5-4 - CASSLAGRNTDTQYF
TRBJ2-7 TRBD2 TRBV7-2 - CASSLRREREVPYEQYF
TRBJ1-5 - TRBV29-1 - CSADLEVGLRVSNQPQHF
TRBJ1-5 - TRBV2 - CAFQESTNQPQHF
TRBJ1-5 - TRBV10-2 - CASRAASNQPQHF
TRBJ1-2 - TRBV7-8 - CASSLGSGNYGYTF
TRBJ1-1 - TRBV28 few CASRLNTEAFF
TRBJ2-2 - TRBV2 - CASSEGLGIGPGELFF
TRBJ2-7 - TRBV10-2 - CASRGDPGEQYF
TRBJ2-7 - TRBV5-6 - CASSYRELFYEQYF
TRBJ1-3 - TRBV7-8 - CACQDGRGNTIYF
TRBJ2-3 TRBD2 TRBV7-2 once CASSPRGPSGSGDTQYF
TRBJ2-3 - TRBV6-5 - CASSTTGYTQYF
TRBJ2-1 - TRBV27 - CASSFGEAPYNEQFF
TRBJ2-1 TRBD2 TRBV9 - CASSVVGLAGGNEQFF
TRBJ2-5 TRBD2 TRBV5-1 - CASVGGGETQYF
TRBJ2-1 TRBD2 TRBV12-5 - CASGLGTSALSNEQFF
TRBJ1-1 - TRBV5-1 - CASSFGTENTEAFF
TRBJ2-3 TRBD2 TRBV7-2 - CASSLVGSSGYTDTQYF
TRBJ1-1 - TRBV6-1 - CASSSPGAEAFF
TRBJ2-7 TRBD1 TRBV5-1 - CASSSDRGFGEQYF
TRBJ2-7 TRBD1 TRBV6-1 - CASSEHLDRAEQYF
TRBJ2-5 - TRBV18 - CASSMDQETQYF
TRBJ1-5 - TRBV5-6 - CASSFLRGNQPQHF
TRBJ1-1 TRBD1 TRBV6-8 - CADRGKNMNTEAFF
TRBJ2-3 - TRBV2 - CASCVGTDTQYF
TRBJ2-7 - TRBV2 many CASSDGSLQYF
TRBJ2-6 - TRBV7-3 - CASSSPVRLQSRANVLTF
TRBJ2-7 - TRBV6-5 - CASSYRGGGPYEQYF
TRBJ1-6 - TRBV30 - CACRVGSSSYNSPLHF
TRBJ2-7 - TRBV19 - CASSIDTGLSYEQYF
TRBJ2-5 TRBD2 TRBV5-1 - CASSAGLVGQETQYF
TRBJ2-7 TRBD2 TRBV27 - CASSLSPPTAGGPNEQYF
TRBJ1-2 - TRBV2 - CASSEAGRGRGYTF
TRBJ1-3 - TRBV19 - CASKGLGNTIYF